This T cell receptor (beta chain) was documented in a study of cytomegalovirus exposure and HLA in healthy donors. The PCR ran on 60 Vbeta and 13 Jbeta primers. Libraries were prepared by immunoSEQ multiplex PCR; TCRdb keeps only in-frame clonotypes and omits some of them. The sample consists of some 85,000 clones, about four fifths of them appearing once. The donors comprised healthy bone marrow donors. The junction had 8 bases not matched to a gene; V was cut back by 3 bases and J by 4 bases. The CDR3 runs to 16 residues. In germline, CDR1 is SNHLY, CDR2 FYNNEI. The sequenced sample was PBMCs. The gene calls are TRBV2 and TRBJ2-5; 10 bases line up with TRBD2. This receptor was taken from a man aged 18 to 30 in good health and CMV-seropositive. The CDR3 reads CASSDSGRAMGETQYF. The CDR3 DNA follows: TGTGCCAGCAGTGACAGCGGGAGGGCGATGGGAGAGACCCAGTACTTC.